The present T cell receptor (beta chain) was sequenced within a study of shared clonotypes between healthy human individuals. Study-wide findings and caveats: Limitation of the genetic and exposure-history diversity represented came from the few donors. Around 5.3% of naive CD4 clonotypes were shared across a handful of donors.

Trimming shortened V by 1 base and J by 3 bases, and 11 bases separated the two germline ends. The CDR3 has 15 amino acids. Per the germline V gene, CDR1 is SGHRS and CDR2 is YFSETQ. This clone was counted only a few times. Its specificity is unknown. At the DNA level, this CDR3 is encoded by other sequences in the same sample as well. Sequenced by immunoSEQ multiplex PCR; TCRdb stores in-frame clones only, minus some. The data hold roughly 760,000 clones, with around 67% observed a single time. The donor population consisted of healthy HIV-negative adults with no recent acute infections or vaccinations. The donor cohort consisted entirely of Caucasian adults residing in Nashville, Tennessee.

Sequencing was carried out using memory CD4+ T cells sorted from blood. Subset reported: CD45RA-negative fraction. This sequence joins TRBV5-1 and TRBJ2-1; perhaps D is TRBD1 or TRBD2 (5 bases each). This receptor was obtained from a woman aged 25 to 45 in good health. CDR3 bases: TGCGCCAGCAGCTTGTCCTCAGGGAGCTACAATGAGCAGTTCTTC. Protein: CASSLSSGSYNEQFF.